The 8 T cell receptor beta chains reported below all come from one sample, sequenced in a study of T cell clonality in common variable immunodeficiency. The study, taken as a whole, reports: Common variable immunodeficiency TCR beta sequences reportedly had fewer deletions and N-nucleotide insertions.

For these TCRs, the target antigens are not known. Produced via immunoSEQ multiplex PCR; TCRdb's table is partial and in-frame only. Altogether about 23,000 clones were found in the sample, and no singletons occur. The sample comprised peripheral blood mononuclear cells. These receptors all stem from a human donor with common variable immunodeficiency.

The sequenced part of the CDR3 DNA is TGTGCCTGGAGCGCCTTTGAAGGCAATGAG. Its protein product is CAWSAFEGNE. The full CDR3 is CAWSAFEGNEQFF. The V gene is TRBV30, the J gene TRBJ2-1; D gene ambiguous. The read stops 3 residues short of the end of the CDR3; the missing end is completed from the germline J gene. The CDR3 runs 13 residues. V was shortened by 3 bases and J by 6 bases, with 12 bases between the two germline ends. From germline, CDR1 is GTSNPN and CDR2 SVGIG (reference sequence). Full variable domain (missing parts from reference TRBV30 and TRBJ2-1): SQTIHQWPATLVQPVGSPLSLECTVEGTSNPNLYWYRQAAGRGLQLLFYSVGIGQISSEVPQNLSASRPQDRQFILSSKKLLLSDSGFYLCAWSAFEGNEQFFGPGTRLTVL.

In regard to this clone: The read halts 3 residues ahead of the CDR3 end, with the missing end drawn from the germline J gene. The genes are TRBV2 and TRBJ2-3, with 15 positions matching TRBD2. CDR3 size: 19 residues. Per the germline V gene, CDR1 is SNHLY and CDR2 is FYNNEI. V was clipped by 6 bases and J by 4 bases; unmatched bases: 14. CDR3 bases read: TGTGCCAGCAGGGCGGGACTAGCGGGGGGCTTCGTGAGAGCAGATACG. Its protein is CASRAGLAGGFVRADT. The full CDR3 is CASRAGLAGGFVRADTQYF.

This clone was counted between two and nine times. Read coverage stops 3 residues before the CDR3 terminus; the germline J gene supplies the remainder. The V call is TRBV18, the J call TRBJ2-2; tentatively, D is TRBD2 (6 bases). Germline lookup yields CDR1 KGHSH and CDR2 LQKENI. With 3 bases removed from V and 4 bases from J, the gap between germline ends came to 24 bases. This CDR3 comprises 19 residues. CDR3 loop: CASSPVKWGDFNATGELFF. The sequenced part of the CDR3 DNA is TGTGCCAGCTCACCCGTAAAATGGGGGGACTTCAACGCCACCGGGGAG.

This clone was observed many times. The read comes to an end 3 residues before the CDR3 does, leaving the germline J gene to fill in the end. The chain combines TRBV2 with TRBJ2-1; weak D call: TRBD1 (5 bases). The CDR3 covers 15 residues. Germline values: CDR1 SNHLY, CDR2 FYNNEI. Between the trimmed V and J ends, which lost 7 bases and 5 bases, there was a span of 18 bases. The CDR3 protein is CASTPDIPSHNEQFF. CDR3 bases read: TGTGCCAGCACCCCGGACATCCCCTCTCACAATGAG.

As for this clone: Read data end 3 residues before the CDR3 end; the end is taken from the germline J gene. V is TRBV19 and J is TRBJ1-5, with D hard to call. This CDR3 is 14 amino acids long. CDR1 is LNHDA, CDR2 SQIVND, per germline (reference sequence). Trimming took off 2 bases at V and 9 bases at J, with 14 bases between the two ends. Incomplete CDR3 DNA: TGTGCCAGTAGTATACCACAGCCCGGATGGCCC. The encoded protein is CASSIPQPGWP. The whole CDR3 sequence reads CASSIPQPGWPQHF. Using reference TRBV19 and TRBJ1-5 for the parts outside the CDR3, the full variable domain is DGGITQSPKYLFRKEGQNVTLSCEQNLNHDAMYWYRQDPGQGLRLIYYSQIVNDFQKGDIAEGYSVSREKKESFPLTVTSAQKNPTAFYLCASSIPQPGWPQHFGDGTRLSIL.

This clone came up many times. With the read ending 3 residues before the CDR3 end, the germline J gene is used to fill in that end. The genes are TRBV20-1 and TRBJ1-1, with a possible D match to TRBD1 (5 bases). Germline loops: CDR1 DFQATT, CDR2 SNEGSKA (reference sequence). V dropped 3 bases and J dropped 4 bases, with 15 bases sitting between them. The CDR3 runs to 14 residues. Partial CDR3 DNA: TGCAGTGCTAGCGGGCAGGGCGACGGCACTGAA. This gives the protein CSASGQGDGTE. From start to end, the CDR3 is CSASGQGDGTEAFF.

A remark on this clone: The read terminates 3 residues ahead of where the CDR3 ends, so the germline J gene completes it. The V and J genes are TRBV2 and TRBJ1-2; TRBD1 matches at 9 bases. The CDR3 loop spans 14 amino acids. Germline values: CDR1 SNHLY, CDR2 FYNNEI. The V segment lost 7 bases and the J segment 5 bases; nucleotides outside the gene matches: 8. CDR3 bases read: TGTGCCAGCACCCCGGGACAGGGAAAGTATGGC. This codes for CASTPGQGKYG. The CDR3 reads in full as CASTPGQGKYGYTF.

There are many counts of this clone. The read ends 3 residues early relative to the CDR3; the germline J gene fills the gap. The chain carries TRBV29-1 and TRBJ1-1; 7 bases are shared with TRBD1. Germline V gives CDR1 SQVTM, CDR2 ANQGSEA. The length of the CDR3 is 15 residues. J was trimmed by 0 bases and V by 4 bases; bases with no gene match: 8. The CDR3 bases that were read are TGCAGCGTTGCGGGGGCAGGGGGAATGAACACTGAA. It is translated as CSVAGAGGMNTE. The full CDR3 protein is CSVAGAGGMNTEAFF.